The present TCR beta chain was sequenced within a study of control samples from healthy donors and cancer patients. Germline V gene sequence: CDR1 MNHEY, CDR2 SVGAGI. The CDR3 totals 12 residues. Trimming took off 2 bases at V and 9 bases at J, with 10 bases between the two ends. Generated by immunoSEQ multiplex PCR, the TCRdb table keeps only in-frame clones and is missing some. The sample lists roughly 55,000 clones, approximately 91% occurring once. The TCR was taken from a man aged 45-65 years in good health. This chain links TRBV6-5 with TRBJ2-5, with D tentatively TRBD1 (5 bases). Input material: blood. CDR3 amino acids: CASSYVEGAQYF. CDR3 DNA sequence: TGTGCCAGCAGTTACGTAGAAGGGGCCCAGTACTTC.